The T cell receptor beta chain described here comes from a study of human T cells and chemical hapten exposure. Study-level information: Patch tests containing 0.01% DPC, applied to the upper back, were read at 6 days. Predominantly women, the patients had alopecia areata, totalis or universalis.

Described time point: patch test 3, about 24 weeks after DPC sensitization. Treatment denoted: therapeutic diphenylcyclopropenone sensitization with weekly scalp DPC. As handled by the study authors: There were a median of around 100,000 TCRs per sample, with a range from roughly 20,000 to 750,000. TCRdb processed the RACE reads anew with MiXCR; each CDR3 protein has one entry. The V and J calls come from TCRdb's annotation, not from the publication. The repertoire consists of roughly 90,000 distinct CDR3 sequences, with roughly a tenth occurring once and the leading ten covering 1% to 1.2%. The receptor comes from a woman aged 25-40 years with alopecia areata. Some clones in this sample may be carry-over from other donors' samples. This specimen was whole blood, taken in connection with sensitization to the hapten diphenylcyclopropenone (DPC).

The CDR3 nucleotides read TGTGCCAGCAGGGTAGCGAACACTGAAGCTTTCTTT. It specifies CASRVANTEAFF. V is TRBV12-3 or TRBV12-4 and J is TRBJ1-1; the D is unclear. V was trimmed by 6 bases and J by 1 base, leaving 6 bases between them. The CDR3 length is 12 residues.